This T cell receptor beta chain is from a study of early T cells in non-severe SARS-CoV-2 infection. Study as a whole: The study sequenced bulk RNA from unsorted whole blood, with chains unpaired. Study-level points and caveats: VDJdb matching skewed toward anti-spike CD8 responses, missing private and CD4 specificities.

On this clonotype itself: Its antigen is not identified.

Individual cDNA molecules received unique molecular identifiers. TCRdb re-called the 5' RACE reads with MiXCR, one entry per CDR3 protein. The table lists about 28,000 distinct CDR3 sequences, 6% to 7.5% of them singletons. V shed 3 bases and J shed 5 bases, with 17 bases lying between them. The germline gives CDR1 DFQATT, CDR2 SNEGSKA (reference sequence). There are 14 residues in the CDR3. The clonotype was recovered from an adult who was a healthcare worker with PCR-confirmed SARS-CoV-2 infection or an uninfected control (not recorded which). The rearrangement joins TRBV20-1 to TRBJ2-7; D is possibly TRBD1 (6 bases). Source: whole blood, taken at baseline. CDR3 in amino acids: CSASRTDALHEQYF. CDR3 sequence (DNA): TGCAGTGCTAGTCGGACAGATGCCCTCCACGAGCAGTACTTC.